This T cell receptor beta chain was recorded in a study of radiation and T cells in renal cell carcinoma. Study outcomes and limitations: Without pretreatment biopsies, baseline tumor clonotype presence was undetermined. Top tumor clonotypes rose in blood 2 weeks post-radiation, then contracted.

With respect to this clone: Its antigen is not known.

As for time point: blood 4 weeks post-SBRT, at nephrectomy. Specified treatment: 15 Gy SBRT to primary tumor, nephrectomy 4 weeks later. Nephrectomy followed 15 Gy stereotactic body radiation by 4 weeks. After SBRT, blood was collected at 2 and 4 weeks, plus baseline. The germline V and J ends were trimmed by 5 bases and 1 base, with 18 bases remaining between them. There are 16 residues in the CDR3. From germline, CDR1 is SGHNT and CDR2 YYREEE (reference sequence). Only in-frame clones appear in the TCRdb table, and some are missing; sequencing was by immunoSEQ multiplex PCR. The data show about 140,000 clones, with around nine tenths seen just once and under 20% held by the top ten.

The receptor was isolated from a woman in her fifties or sixties with renal cell carcinoma. The gene calls are TRBV5-4 and TRBJ1-1, with D tentatively TRBD1 (5 bases). The sample was blood, taken from a patient whose treatment included radiotherapy and nephrectomy. The CDR3 spells CASRHYFGTENTEAFF. DNA for the CDR3: TGTGCCAGCAGACATTACTTCGGGACGGAGAACACTGAAGCTTTCTTT.